Given below is one T cell receptor beta chain in context. Antigen: not known. Between 1 and 8 samples, pretreatment and on-treatment, were given by each patient. These data originate in a study of PD-L1 blockade in urothelial cancer. On the study more broadly: Most of the roughly 30 patients were men whose urothelial cancer was bladder-origin. Blood-derived samples held a median roughly 150,000 T cells. Findings and caveats of the study: Durable-benefit cases showed more tumor-associated blood clone expansion at 3 weeks.

The CDR3 is 14 residues long. J was trimmed by 3 bases and V by 3 bases; bases with no gene match: 1. The germline V gene has CDR1 SGHRS and CDR2 YFSETQ. Repertoires were generated with immunoSEQ multiplex PCR, while TCRdb's copy carries only in-frame clones and drops some. This table has about 28,000 clones, around 80% appearing once. The receptor's source is a man between 50 and 59 years old with urothelial cancer. The sample was PBMCs, taken around atezolizumab (anti-PD-L1) treatment. The chain has TRBV5-1 and TRBJ2-3; 10 nucleotides line up with TRBD1. This CDR3 is CASSWTGGTDTQYF. CDR3 coding DNA: TGCGCCAGCAGCTGGACAGGGGGGACAGATACGCAGTATTTT.